Reported below is one T cell receptor (beta chain). cDNA libraries for TCR beta contained unique molecular identifiers. One entry per CDR3 protein, called by TCRdb with MiXCR from the PCR reads. The table shows hundreds of thousands of distinct CDR3 sequences, with 25% to 30% occurring only once. This entry comes from a study of post-analysis software for immune sequencing data. The TCR sequence derives from a girl aged 5-17 years with multiple sclerosis. The specimen sequenced was blood.

The CDR3 here is CASSVGTFRSGQETQYF. In nucleotides, the CDR3 is TGTGCCAGCAGCGTAGGGACCTTTAGGTCTGGGCAAGAGACCCAGTACTTC. The chain is built from TRBV9 and TRBJ2-5; D is unclear. CDR1 and CDR2 (germline): SGDLS, YYNGEE. This CDR3 has 17 residues. The V end lost 0 bases, the J end lost 2 bases, and 17 bases lay between the germline ends.